The rows below give T cell receptor beta chains drawn from one sample of a study of blood T cells in healthy people across ages. MiXCR, applied by TCRdb to the 5' RACE reads, yields one record per CDR3 protein. Of 500,000 to 700,000 distinct CDR3 sequences listed, under 30% are singletons. The sample was blood. These receptors were taken from a woman of 80 years or more in good health. CDR3s include the opening cysteine and the closing phenylalanine or tryptophan. D genes are given only for firm matches. Rows give clone size only sometimes, using once, few, many, or a class for an expanded clone.

TRBJ2-7,TRBD2,TRBV6-2/TRBV6-3,-,TGTGCCAGCACTCCGACTAGCGGGAGCTCCTACGAGCAGTACTTC,CASTPTSGSSYEQYF
TRBJ1-3,-,TRBV29-1,few,TGCAGCGTTGCCGGAGCCTCTGGAAACACCATATATTTT,CSVAGASGNTIYF
TRBJ1-5,-,TRBV5-1,-,TGCGCCAGCAGCTTGGGGGGGGCACCTCGGCCCCAGCATTTT,CASSLGGAPRPQHF
TRBJ1-1,-,TRBV5-4,few,TGTGCCAGCAGCCACACGAGAGGGGCCACTGAAGCTTTCTTT,CASSHTRGATEAFF
TRBJ2-5,-,TRBV7-9,-,TGTGCCAGCAGCCACACGAAGGGCAGTCAAGAGACCCAGTACTTC,CASSHTKGSQETQYF
TRBJ1-5,TRBD1,TRBV20-1,few,TGCAGCGCGCGACAGGGACCCCCCAATCAGCTCCAGCATTTT,CSARQGPPNQLQHF
TRBJ1-2,-,TRBV20-1,many,TGCAGTGCCAGACCGTTCACGGGGCAGACTAACTATGGCTACACCTTC,CSARPFTGQTNYGYTF
TRBJ2-4,-,TRBV6-5,many,TGTGCCAGCAGTTCCGTTTCAGGGGCCGGAAACATTCAGTACTTC,CASSSVSGAGNIQYF
TRBJ2-3,TRBD1,TRBV6-1,-,TGTGCCAGCAGTTCCGGACAGGGGGGCCTCGCAGATACGCAGTATTTT,CASSSGQGGLADTQYF
TRBJ2-3,TRBD2,TRBV10-3,few,TGTGCCATTAGCGGGGGGGCCTCAGGGGATACGCAGTATTTT,CAISGGASGDTQYF
TRBJ2-3,-,TRBV12-3/TRBV12-4,many,TGCGCCAGCAGCTCCAGGGTTAGCACAGATACGCAGTATTTT,CASSSRVSTDTQYF
TRBJ2-3,-,TRBV12-3/TRBV12-4,-,TGTGCCAGCAGTTTACTACGGGTGCGCGCAGATACGCAGTATTTT,CASSLLRVRADTQYF
TRBJ2-3,TRBD2,TRBV7-9,many,TGTGCCAGCAGCACCTTCAGCGGGGGGGTAACTAGCACAGATACGCAGTATTTT,CASSTFSGGVTSTDTQYF
TRBJ1-1,-,TRBV9,many,TGTGCCAGCAGCGCCTTAGGACAGAACACTGAAGCTTTCTTT,CASSALGQNTEAFF
TRBJ2-7,-,TRBV2,once,TGTGCCAGCAGTGAAAGGGAGAGCTCCTACAATGAGCAGTACTTC,CASSERESSYNEQYF
TRBJ2-3,TRBD2,TRBV29-1,many,TGCAGCGCGCGAGGAGGTGAGGTCGGGGGGACCACAGATACGCAGTATTTT,CSARGGEVGGTTDTQYF
TRBJ2-7,-,TRBV7-2,-,TGTGCCAGCAGCTTAGTGGGGACTGAAATCTACGAGCAGTACTTC,CASSLVGTEIYEQYF
TRBJ1-2,-,TRBV5-1,few,TGCGCCAGCAGCGGAGCAGGGGCGGCTCACTTTGGCTACACCTTC,CASSGAGAAHFGYTF
TRBJ2-7,-,TRBV2,-,TGTGCCAGCAGTGAAGGCCTTGGGGGGCAGTACTTC,CASSEGLGGQYF
TRBJ2-1,-,TRBV20-1,-,TGCAGTGCTAGACTCGGCAGGGGAAATTACAATGAGCAGTTCTTC,CSARLGRGNYNEQFF
TRBJ2-1,-,TRBV28,-,TGTGCCAGCGCTGGGGGAGGGGGGCGCAATGAGCAGTTCTTC,CASAGGGGRNEQFF
TRBJ2-5,-,TRBV12-3/TRBV12-4,-,TGTGCCAGCAGTTTAAGTGGGACCGCCCCTGGGGAGCAGTACTTC,CASSLSGTAPGEQYF
TRBJ2-1,-,TRBV11-1,-,TGTGCCAGCAGCTTAACGCAGGGAAGCAATGAGCAGTTCTTC,CASSLTQGSNEQFF
TRBJ1-5,-,TRBV7-2,many,TGTGCCAGCAGCTTATCCAGGGACCAGCCCCAGCATTTT,CASSLSRDQPQHF
TRBJ1-1,-,TRBV29-1,-,TGCAGCGGGGGGGGAATGATGTCGAACACTGAAGCTTTCTTT,CSGGGMMSNTEAFF
TRBJ1-2,-,TRBV20-1,many,TGCAGTGCTACAGGGACGGGGAACTATGGCTACACCTTC,CSATGTGNYGYTF
TRBJ2-5,TRBD1,TRBV10-3,-,TGTGCCATCAGTGAAGCCGGGACAGGGGGTGCCCAGTATTTC,CAISEAGTGGAQYF
TRBJ2-5,TRBD1,TRBV5-1,-,TGCGCCAGCAGCTGGGGACAGGTTCGGGAGACCCAGTACTTC,CASSWGQVRETQYF
TRBJ1-2,-,TRBV9,many,TGTGCCAGCAGCGTCGCTCCCGCCGGGGCGCAAGGCTACACCTTC,CASSVAPAGAQGYTF
TRBJ2-1,-,TRBV7-8,many,TGTGCCAGCAGCCCTAGTTCATACTCCTACAATGAGCAGTTCTTC,CASSPSSYSYNEQFF
TRBJ2-7,-,TRBV7-9,-,TGTGCCAGCAGCTTAGTGTCGGGGGTCCTCAACAATGAGCAGTACTTC,CASSLVSGVLNNEQYF
TRBJ2-5,TRBD1,TRBV6-1,many,TGTGCCAGCAGTCCCGGGACAGGCATGGTTCCCCAAGAGACCCAGTACTTC,CASSPGTGMVPQETQYF
TRBJ2-1,-,TRBV6-6,many,TGTGCCAGCAGTTCGGCAGGGGGGGGGCAATCTTGGGAGCAGTTCTTC,CASSSAGGGQSWEQFF
TRBJ1-2,-,TRBV6-1,-,TGTGCCAGCAGCGTCGACACCAACTATGGCTACACCTTC,CASSVDTNYGYTF
TRBJ1-2,-,TRBV20-1,few,TGCAGTGCTAGAGGGGGGGCGGAGAAAAACTATGGCTACACCTTC,CSARGGAEKNYGYTF
TRBJ2-5,-,TRBV5-1,many,TGCGCCAGCAGCTTGGAGGAGGGGGAGACCCAGTACTTC,CASSLEEGETQYF
TRBJ1-2,-,TRBV7-2,many,TGTGCCAGCAGTCCGGGGAGGACAGTTGGCTACACCTTC,CASSPGRTVGYTF
TRBJ2-7,-,TRBV5-1,many,TGCGCCAGCAGCTTACGTCCCGAGACAGTTTCCTACGAGCAGTACTTC,CASSLRPETVSYEQYF
TRBJ2-7,-,TRBV20-1,few,TGCAGTGCTAGGGTACGGGGGCACCGCGAGCAGTACTTC,CSARVRGHREQYF
TRBJ1-1,TRBD1,TRBV5-1,many,TGCGCCAGCAGCCCAGGACAGGGAGCGGCGAACACTGAAGCTTTCTTT,CASSPGQGAANTEAFF